These 13 T cell receptor beta chains originate from one sample sequenced in a study of CD8 T cells in ankylosing spondylitis. Each CDR3 protein gets one entry after TCRdb re-called the 5' RACE reads with MiXCR. The repertoire consists of around 130,000 distinct CDR3 sequences, with about 7% occurring once and the leading ten covering 12%. The sequencing sample was made of blood, either unsorted or a sorted T cell fraction (not recorded which). These receptors were taken from a male donor with ankylosing spondylitis or in good health (not recorded which).

Many counts were recorded for this clonotype. V and J are TRBV4-1 and TRBJ1-5; TRBD1 aligns across 7 bases. Germline CDR1 reads MGHRA; CDR2 reads YSYEKL. The CDR3 spans 14 residues. V shed 4 bases, J shed 13 bases, and the junction held 13 bases outside the gene matches. The CDR3 nucleotides are TGCGCCAGCAGCCCGTCGTCGTGGGACAGCGCGCAGCATTTT. Protein sequence: CASSPSSWDSAQHF.

V gene TRBV9 combines with J gene TRBJ2-3; D remains ambiguous. The V gene's germline CDR1 is SGDLS and CDR2 YYNGEE. V lost 0 bases and J 2 bases, leaving 7 bases between the germline ends. This CDR3 has 14 amino acids. The chain's CDR3 is CASSVVPDTDTQYF. The CDR3 nucleotides read TGTGCCAGCAGCGTAGTTCCCGACACAGATACGCAGTATTTT.

This clonotype was seen ten or more times. The CDR3, as DNA: TGTGCCAGCAGTCGGGACAGGGCAGGCCAGCCCCAGCATTTT. As protein: CASSRDRAGQPQHF. The chain couples TRBV7-9 to TRBJ1-5; 9 bases agree with TRBD1. The germline V gene has CDR1 SEHNR and CDR2 FQNEAQ (reference sequence). The trim removed 6 bases at V and 7 bases at J, leaving 7 bases unmatched. The CDR3 has 14 residues. The full variable domain, in which reference TRBV7-9 and TRBJ1-5 provide the parts outside the CDR3, is DTGVSQNPRHKITKRGQNVTFRCDPISEHNRLYWYRQTLGQGPEFLTYFQNEAQLEKSRLLSDRFSAERPKGSFSTLEIQRTEQGDSAMYLCASSRDRAGQPQHFGDGTRLSIL.

At least ten counts were recorded for this clonotype. The chain uses TRBV7-3 and TRBJ2-2; 11 bases map to TRBD2. V was clipped by 1 base and J by 4 bases; unmatched bases: 14. Germline lookup yields CDR1 SGHTA and CDR2 FQGTGA. The CDR3 loop spans 20 amino acids. Here the CDR3 reads CASSLMARAVTSGVTGELFF. CDR3 sequence (DNA): TGTGCCAGCAGCTTAATGGCACGTGCGGTGACTAGCGGGGTCACCGGGGAGCTGTTTTTT.

This clonotype was detected ten times or more. The chain carries TRBV20-1 and TRBJ2-3, with a weak D call TRBD1 (5 bases). CDR1 is DFQATT and CDR2 is SNEGSKA in the germline V gene (reference sequence). The CDR3 runs to 12 residues. Trimming left V 6 bases short and J 2 bases short, with 9 bases between. CDR3 DNA: TGCAGTGCGCGGACAAACACAGATACGCAGTATTTT. Translating gives CSARTNTDTQYF.

Many counts were recorded for this clonotype. The V and J genes are TRBV20-1 and TRBJ1-2; no reliable D call. Germline V CDR1 and CDR2: DFQATT, SNEGSKA (reference sequence). Trimming took off 6 bases at V and 5 bases at J, with 13 bases between the two ends. This CDR3 spans 12 amino acids. The DNA for the CDR3 is TGCAGTGCCCTGAGAGACCAATATGGCTACACCTTC. It encodes CSALRDQYGYTF.

Ten or more counts support this clonotype. The chain uses TRBV10-3 and TRBJ1-1; D is undetermined. The V end lost 6 bases, the J end lost 0 bases, and 8 bases lay between the germline ends. The CDR3 is 13 residues long. CDR1 is ENHRY and CDR2 is SYGVKD in the germline V gene. The CDR3 here is CAIRIDLNTEAFF. The CDR3 bases are TGTGCCATCAGGATCGACTTGAACACTGAAGCTTTCTTT.

With regard to this clonotype: This could be a read error, since a much larger clone is one nucleotide away. CDR3 DNA: TGCGCCAGCAGCCGTGAGGAGGGGGGGTACAATGAGCAGTTCTTC. As protein: CASSREEGGYNEQFF. The rearrangement joins TRBV5-1 to TRBJ2-1, with D possibly being TRBD2 (7 bases). The V and J ends lost 4 bases and 4 bases respectively, with 15 bases between them. There are 15 residues in the CDR3. The germline CDR1 and CDR2 sequences are SGHRS and YFSETQ. The variable domain in full, completed from reference TRBV5-1 and TRBJ2-1, reads KAGVTQTPRYLIKTRGQQVTLSCSPISGHRSVSWYQQTPGQGLQFLFEYFSETQRNKGNFPGRFSGRQFSNSRSEMNVSTLELGDSALYLCASSREEGGYNEQFFGPGTRLTVL.

This clonotype was counted at least ten times. V is TRBV5-6 and J is TRBJ2-7, with 9 bases matching TRBD1. V dropped 4 bases and J dropped 6; count of bases not matched to a gene: 11. This CDR3 contains 15 residues. Germline CDR1 SGHDT, CDR2 YYEEEE. CDR3 bases: TGTGCCAGCAGCCGTAACAGGGGGCGCTTGGGCGAGCAGTACTTC. Translation gives CASSRNRGRLGEQYF.

Ten or more counts support this clonotype. The chain combines TRBV12-3 or TRBV12-4 with TRBJ1-1; D perhaps matches TRBD1 (5 bases). With 5 bases removed from V and 4 bases from J, the gap between germline ends came to 17 bases. The CDR3 is 15 amino acids. CDR3 sequence: CASSPDPRGSTEAFF. The DNA of the CDR3 is TGTGCCAGCAGTCCAGACCCACGGGGCTCCACTGAAGCTTTCTTT.

This clonotype was detected a few times. With a much larger clone just one base away, this may be a read error. The chain has TRBV5-1 and TRBJ2-5; TRBD2 might be the D (5 bases). The tail of the sequence fits TRBJ2-1 better, so the J call may be wrong. This CDR3 spans 16 amino acids. Germline-derived CDR1 and CDR2 are SGHRS and YFSETQ. The CDR3 DNA follows: TGCGCCAGCAGCTTTCTCCCGAGCGGCGCCCAAGAGACCCAGTTCTTC. Protein sequence: CASSFLPSGAQETQFF.

This clonotype showed up just a few times. The rearrangement uses TRBV28 and TRBJ1-6, with D possibly matching TRBD1 (6 bases). Germline-derived CDR1 and CDR2 are MDHEN and SYDVKM. The CDR3 covers 14 residues. Trimming removed 5 bases from V and 10 bases from J, with 15 bases in between. The CDR3 sequence: CASSPGGLSSPLHF. In nucleotides, the CDR3 is TGTGCCAGCAGTCCCGGGGGCCTGAGCTCACCCCTCCACTTT.

This clonotype was detected many times. The chain links TRBV10-3 to TRBJ2-1; no clear D gene. The ends were cut back, 0 bases at V and 4 bases at J, with 10 bases in the middle. The germline V gene encodes CDR1 ENHRY and CDR2 SYGVKD. The CDR3 is made up of 15 amino acids. In DNA, the CDR3 is TGTGCCATCAGTGAGTCTTCGACCATATACAATGAGCAGTTCTTC. This translates into CAISESSTIYNEQFF.